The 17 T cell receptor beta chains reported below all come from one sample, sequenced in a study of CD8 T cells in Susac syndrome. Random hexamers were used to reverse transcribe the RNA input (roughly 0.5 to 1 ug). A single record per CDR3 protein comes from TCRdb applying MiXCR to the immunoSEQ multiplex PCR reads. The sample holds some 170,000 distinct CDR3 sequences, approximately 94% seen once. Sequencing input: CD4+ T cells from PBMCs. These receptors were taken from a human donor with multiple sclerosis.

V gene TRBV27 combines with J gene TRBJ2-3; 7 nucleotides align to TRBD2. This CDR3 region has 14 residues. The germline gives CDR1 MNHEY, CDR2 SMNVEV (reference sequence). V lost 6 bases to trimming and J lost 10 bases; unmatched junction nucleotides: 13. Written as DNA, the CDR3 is TGTGCCAGCAGGCCTACAGCGTCGGGGGGTGCGCAGTATTTT. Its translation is CASRPTASGGAQYF.

The CDR3 spells CASSIERTGELFF. For the CDR3, the DNA is TGTGCCAGCAGCATAGAGAGAACCGGGGAGCTGTTTTTT. The chain couples TRBV12-3 or TRBV12-4 to TRBJ2-2; unclear D gene. This CDR3 is 13 amino acids long. Trimming removed 6 bases at V and 5 bases at J, with 10 bases between.

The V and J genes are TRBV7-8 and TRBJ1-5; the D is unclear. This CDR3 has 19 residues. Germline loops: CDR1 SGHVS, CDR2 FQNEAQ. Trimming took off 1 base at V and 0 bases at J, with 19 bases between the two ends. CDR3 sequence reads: CASSLGGISRLTSNQPQHF. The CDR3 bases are TGTGCCAGCAGCTTAGGAGGGATATCGCGTCTAACTAGCAATCAGCCCCAGCATTTT.

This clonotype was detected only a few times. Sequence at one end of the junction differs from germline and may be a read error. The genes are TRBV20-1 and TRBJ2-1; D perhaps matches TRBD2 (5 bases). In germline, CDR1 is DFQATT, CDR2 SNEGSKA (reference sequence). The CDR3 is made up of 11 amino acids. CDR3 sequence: CSAMERTLWVF. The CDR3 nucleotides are TGCAGTGCTATGGAGCGGACCCTCTGGGTCTTC.

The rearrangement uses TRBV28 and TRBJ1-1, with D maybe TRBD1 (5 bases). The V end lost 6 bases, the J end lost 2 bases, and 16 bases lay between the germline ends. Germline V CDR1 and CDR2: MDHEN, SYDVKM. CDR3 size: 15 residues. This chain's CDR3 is CASRTGWQGNTEAFF. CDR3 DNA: TGTGCCAGCAGGACGGGTTGGCAGGGCAACACTGAAGCTTTCTTT. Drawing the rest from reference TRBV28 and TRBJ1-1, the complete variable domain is DVKVTQSSRYLVKRTGEKVFLECVQDMDHENMFWYRQDPGLGLRLIYFSYDVKMKEKGDIPEGYSVSREKKERFSLILESASTNQTSMYLCASRTGWQGNTEAFFGQGTRLTVV.

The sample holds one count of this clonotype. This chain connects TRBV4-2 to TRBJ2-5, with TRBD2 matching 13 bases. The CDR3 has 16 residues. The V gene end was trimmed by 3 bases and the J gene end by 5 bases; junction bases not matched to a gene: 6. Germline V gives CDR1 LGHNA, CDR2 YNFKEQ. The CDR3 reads CASSHPGTSGMETQYF. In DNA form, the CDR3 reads TGTGCCAGCAGCCACCCTGGGACTAGCGGGATGGAGACCCAGTACTTC.

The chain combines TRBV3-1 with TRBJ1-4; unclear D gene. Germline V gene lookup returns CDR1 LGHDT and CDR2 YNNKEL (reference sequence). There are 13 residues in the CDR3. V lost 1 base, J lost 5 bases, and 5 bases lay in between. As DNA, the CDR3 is TGTGCCAGCAGCCAAGGTGGAAATGAAAAACTGTTTTTT. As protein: CASSQGGNEKLFF.

CDR3 region: CASTNNNQGYAEAFF. The CDR3 DNA sequence: TGTGCCAGCACCAATAATAATCAGGGGTATGCTGAAGCTTTCTTT. The chain combines TRBV12-3 or TRBV12-4 with TRBJ1-1, with D tentatively TRBD1 (6 bases). CDR3 size: 15 residues. V was cut by 7 bases and J by 6 bases, with 21 bases left in between.

Here the CDR3 reads CASSKLGDTEAFF. For the CDR3, the DNA is TGTGCCAGCAGCAAGCTTGGAGACACTGAAGCTTTCTTT. The chain links TRBV7-9 to TRBJ1-1; no clear D gene. There are 13 residues in the CDR3. Germline V gene sequence: CDR1 SEHNR, CDR2 FQNEAQ (reference sequence). The V gene lost 5 bases and the J gene lost 3 bases, with 10 bases spanning the gap. Complete variable domain (other parts from reference TRBV7-9 and TRBJ1-1): DTGVSQNPRHKITKRGQNVTFRCDPISEHNRLYWYRQTLGQGPEFLTYFQNEAQLEKSRLLSDRFSAERPKGSFSTLEIQRTEQGDSAMYLCASSKLGDTEAFFGQGTRLTVV.

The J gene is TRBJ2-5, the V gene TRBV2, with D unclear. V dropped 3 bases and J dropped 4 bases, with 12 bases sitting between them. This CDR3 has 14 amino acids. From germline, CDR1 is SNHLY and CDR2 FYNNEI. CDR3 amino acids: CASSDRSPRETQYF. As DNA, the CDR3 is TGTGCCAGCAGTGATCGGTCGCCTAGAGAGACCCAGTACTTC.

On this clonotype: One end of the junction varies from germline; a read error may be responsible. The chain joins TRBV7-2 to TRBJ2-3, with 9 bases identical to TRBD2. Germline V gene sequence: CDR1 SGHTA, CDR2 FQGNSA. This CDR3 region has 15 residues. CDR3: CASTLAGVGTDTQYF. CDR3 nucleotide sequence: TGTGCCAGCACCTTAGCGGGAGTCGGCACAGATACGCAGTATTTT. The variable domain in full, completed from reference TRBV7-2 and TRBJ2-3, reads GAGVSQSPSNKVTEKGKDVELRCDPISGHTALYWYRQSLGQGLEFLIYFQGNSAPDKSGLPSDRFSAERTGGSVSTLTIQRTQQEDSAVYLCASTLAGVGTDTQYFGPGTRLTVL.

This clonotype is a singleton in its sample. The CDR3: CAWSVQGQGWEGLAGELFF. In DNA form, the CDR3 reads TGTGCCTGGAGTGTACAGGGGCAGGGATGGGAGGGTTTGGCCGGGGAGCTGTTTTTT. This chain joins TRBV30 and TRBJ2-2, with D perhaps matching TRBD1 or TRBD2 (7 bases each). Germline lookup yields CDR1 GTSNPN and CDR2 SVGIG (reference sequence). The V and J ends lost 0 bases and 6 bases respectively, with 26 bases between them. The CDR3 totals 19 residues.

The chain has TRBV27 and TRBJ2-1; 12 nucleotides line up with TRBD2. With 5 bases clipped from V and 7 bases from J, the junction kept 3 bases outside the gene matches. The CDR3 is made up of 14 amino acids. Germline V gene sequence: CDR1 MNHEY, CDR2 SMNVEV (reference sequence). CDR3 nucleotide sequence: TGTGCCAGCAGTCCGACTAGCGGGAGAAATGAGCAGTTCTTC. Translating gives CASSPTSGRNEQFF.

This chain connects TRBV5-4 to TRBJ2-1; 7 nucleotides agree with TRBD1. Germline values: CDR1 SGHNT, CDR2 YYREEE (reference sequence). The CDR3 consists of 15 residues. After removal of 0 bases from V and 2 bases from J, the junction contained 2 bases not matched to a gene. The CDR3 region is CASSLDGTAYNEQFF. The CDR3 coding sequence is TGTGCCAGCAGCTTGGACGGGACAGCCTACAATGAGCAGTTCTTC.

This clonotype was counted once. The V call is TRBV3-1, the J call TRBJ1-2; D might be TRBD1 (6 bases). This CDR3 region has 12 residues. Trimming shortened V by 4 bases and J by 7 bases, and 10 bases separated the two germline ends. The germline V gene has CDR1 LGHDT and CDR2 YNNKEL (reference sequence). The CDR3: CASSLGQSGYTF. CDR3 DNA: TGTGCCAGCAGCCTAGGACAGTCTGGCTACACCTTC.

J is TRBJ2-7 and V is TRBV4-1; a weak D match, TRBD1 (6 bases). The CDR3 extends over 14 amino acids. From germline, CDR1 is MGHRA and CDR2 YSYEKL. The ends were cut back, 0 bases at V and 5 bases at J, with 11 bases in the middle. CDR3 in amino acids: CASSQEAHRDEQYF. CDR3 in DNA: TGCGCCAGCAGCCAAGAGGCTCACAGGGACGAGCAGTACTTC.

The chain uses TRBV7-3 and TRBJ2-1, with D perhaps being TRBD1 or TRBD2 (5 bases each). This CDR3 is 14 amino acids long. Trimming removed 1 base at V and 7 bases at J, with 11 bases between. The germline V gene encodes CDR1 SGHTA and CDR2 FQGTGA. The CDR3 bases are TGTGCCAGCAGCTTAAGGGTTGGGGGAAATGAGCAGTTCTTC. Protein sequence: CASSLRVGGNEQFF.